The present entry profiles one T cell receptor beta chain with its context. MiXCR was run by TCRdb on the RT-PCR reads, yielding one entry per CDR3 protein. Altogether 450,000 to 700,000 distinct CDR3 sequences are present, roughly 15% being singletons, with the ten largest covering 11%. The source of the sample is a study of response to subunit inactivated influenza vaccine. The sample was PBMCs from blood, taken about 11 days after vaccination. The receptor was isolated from a man aged 45 to 65 who received an inactivated influenza vaccine.

The DNA of the CDR3 is TGTGCCAGCAGTTACGACAGGGCGTATGGCTACACCTTC. Protein product: CASSYDRAYGYTF. This sequence joins TRBV12-3 or TRBV12-4 and TRBJ1-2; 7 positions agree with TRBD1. V lost 4 bases to trimming and J lost 5 bases; unmatched junction nucleotides: 4. The CDR3 runs to 13 residues.